A single sample is the source of the 6 T cell receptor beta chains below, sequenced in a study of regulatory T cells in long-lasting Graves disease (dated by TCRdb to the early 2020s). The library was obtained by multiplex PCR. Data came from an Illumina HiSeq 4000. TCR beta libraries were built with iRepertoire HTBI primers and Arm-PCR amplification of CDR3 regions. TCRdb reworked the public reads: Q25 trimming with fastp, MiXCR clone assembly, productive beta chains retained. Each entry is one CDR3 protein sequence, shown with its most common DNA and genes. This sample is represented by roughly 300,000 distinct CDR3 sequences; around a fifth of them were singletons. The ten biggest clones cover just under 30% of the sample. The time point tag for this specimen amounts to: persistent/refractory GD, antithyroid drugs over 5 years with positive TRAb. For both TCR sequencing and RNA sequencing, RNA was extracted from PBMCs using TRIzol.

Sequenced here: peripheral blood mononuclear cells (PBMCs), sampled when the disease was refractory, from a patient treated with antithyroid drugs. All receptors derive from a female donor with Graves disease.

A few counts support this clonotype. The chain joins TRBV5-1 to TRBJ2-7; no clear D. CDR1 SGHRS and CDR2 YFSETQ come from the germline V gene. This CDR3 spans 14 amino acids. V lost 0 bases and J lost 7, with 14 bases in between. CDR3 loop: CASSLGTENREQYF. CDR3 DNA sequence: TGCGCCAGCAGCTTGGGGACGGAGAATAGGGAGCAGTACTTC.

As concerns this clonotype: Germline is not matched at one junction end, which may reflect a read error. The genes are TRBV7-9 and TRBJ1-1; D perhaps matches TRBD1 (6 bases). Per the germline V gene, CDR1 is SEHNR and CDR2 is FQNEAQ (reference sequence). This CDR3 has 13 residues. The CDR3 loop reads CAGSSGQKTEAFF. DNA for the CDR3: TGTGCCGGCAGCTCAGGACAGAAGACTGAAGCTTTCTTT. Complete variable domain (other parts from reference TRBV7-9 and TRBJ1-1): DTGVSQNPRHKITKRGQNVTFRCDPISEHNRLYWYRQTLGQGPEFLTYFQNEAQLEKSRLLSDRFSAERPKGSFSTLEIQRTEQGDSAMYLCAGSSGQKTEAFFGQGTRLTVV.

This rearrangement joins TRBV19 to TRBJ2-7; D is unclear. Deletions cut 0 bases from V and 3 bases from J, with 6 bases between. CDR3 length: 13 amino acids. The germline V gene has CDR1 LNHDA and CDR2 SQIVND (reference sequence). The DNA of the CDR3 is TGTGCCAGTAGTATAGACAAAGACTACGAGCAGTACTTC. Its protein is CASSIDKDYEQYF.

This clonotype was counted only a few times. J is TRBJ1-6 and V is TRBV7-9, with D hard to call. The germline V gene has CDR1 SEHNR and CDR2 FQNEAQ (reference sequence). The length of the CDR3 is 11 residues. Trimming took off 5 bases at V and 11 bases at J, with 7 bases between the two ends. The CDR3 DNA reads as TGTGCCAGCAGCGACCAAACACCCCTCCACTTT. Its protein is CASSDQTPLHF.

This clonotype has a count of ten or more. The V and J genes are TRBV2 and TRBJ1-1, with D possibly being TRBD1 (6 bases). The CDR3 extends over 19 amino acids. The V gene lost 3 bases and the J gene lost 6 bases, with 29 bases spanning the gap. Germline V gene sequence: CDR1 SNHLY, CDR2 FYNNEI. CDR3 nucleotide sequence: TGTGCCAGCAGTGATTTGGCCCGGGGGGCTCTTGAACTTGGCGCTGAAGCTTTCTTT. The encoded protein is CASSDLARGALELGAEAFF.

This clonotype was seen repeatedly, ten times or more. The chain joins TRBV2 to TRBJ2-7; 10 bases are a match to TRBD2. Germline CDR1 is SNHLY and CDR2 is FYNNEI. Trimming took 5 bases from V and 6 from J; bases not matched to a gene: 10. The CDR3 length is 15 residues. The chain's CDR3 is CASSRRLAGLGEQYF. As DNA, the CDR3 is TGTGCCAGCAGTCGTCGACTAGCGGGCCTGGGCGAGCAGTACTTC.